A selection of T cell receptor beta chains follows, all from one sample in a study of blood T cell repertoires in COVID-19. Sequencing was performed with immunoSEQ multiplex PCR; in TCRdb, only in-frame clones are kept and a portion is missing. This sample has about 200,000 clones, with 70% to 90% found just once. Input material: PBMCs or T cells enriched from blood (not recorded which). The origin of the receptors is a young man who had recovered from COVID-19. The CDR3 runs from the conserved cysteine through the conserved F or W. Some rows mark clone size as missing; the rest say once, few, many or name a class of expanded clone.

V gene	J gene	clone size	CDR3 protein
TRBV28	TRBJ1-5	.	CASSPPGVNQPQHF
TRBV28	TRBJ2-3	.	CASSPLEREGPTDTQYF
TRBV9	TRBJ2-4	.	CASSGGEGGLAGRNIQYF
TRBV30	TRBJ2-7	.	CAWVPETESYEQYF
TRBV7-8	TRBJ2-7	.	CASSPGGGYSYEQYF
TRBV6-2/TRBV6-3	TRBJ2-4	.	CASSYGQGAAKNIQYF
TRBV18	TRBJ1-1	.	CASSRATGPGTEAFF
TRBV9	TRBJ1-6	.	CASSFRAYNSPLHF
TRBV3-1/TRBV3-2	TRBJ2-1	.	CASKPSTGGSGEQFF
TRBV6-4	TRBJ2-3	.	CASSDSAGANTQYF
TRBV2	TRBJ1-2	once	CASSEGDRGRLGYTF
TRBV28	TRBJ1-2	.	CASSLAVNNYGYTF
TRBV5-1	TRBJ2-1	.	CASTAGGFNEQFF
TRBV6-5	TRBJ1-1	.	CASSYSGQGTAAFF
TRBV3-1/TRBV3-2	TRBJ2-5	.	CASSPGTSGKKETQYF